A selection of T cell receptor beta chains follows, all from one sample in a study of T cell repertoires in cytomegalovirus infection. MiXCR, applied by TCRdb to the reads, yields one record per CDR3 protein. The data hold about 52,000 distinct CDR3 sequences, with 20% observed a single time. Their antigen targets remain unknown. Sample: CD8+ T cells from cultured PBMCs, taken from culture after CMV antigen stimulation. The source of these receptors is a human donor in good health (CMV status not recorded). Some clones in this sample may be carry-over from other donors' samples. Each CDR3 is given with its conserved first and last residue. A D gene is named only where the DNA matches it firmly. Size values are once, few and many counts, or a class for expanded clones, and some rows have none.

J gene,V gene,clone size,D gene,CDR3 DNA,CDR3 protein
TRBJ1-2,TRBV6-5,-,-,TGTGCCAGCAGTCCACGGGACACCTTGACAAACTATGGCTACACCTTC,CASSPRDTLTNYGYTF
TRBJ1-1,TRBV7-2,-,TRBD1,TGTGCCAGCAGCTTATGGGATAGAGAACAGGGGGCTGGGACTGAAGCTTTCTTT,CASSLWDREQGAGTEAFF
TRBJ1-6,TRBV7-9,-,TRBD1,TGTGCCAGCAGCTTCCCCGGGACAGGGGTCTCACCCCTCCACTTT,CASSFPGTGVSPLHF
TRBJ1-1,TRBV7-6,-,-,TGTGCCAGCAGCCCTGGACAGTTGAACACTGAAGCTTTCTTT,CASSPGQLNTEAFF
TRBJ1-1,TRBV7-2,-,-,TGTGCCAGCAGCTACCGTCTCCTTGCGTTCGACACTGAAGCTTTCTTT,CASSYRLLAFDTEAFF
TRBJ1-3,TRBV7-2,-,TRBD1,TGTGCCAGCAGCCCCCGGACAGGGGTAGGGGGAAACACCATATATTTT,CASSPRTGVGGNTIYF
TRBJ1-2,TRBV24-1,few,TRBD1,TGTGCCACCAGTGTCCGCGACAGGGATGGCTACACCTTC,CATSVRDRDGYTF
TRBJ2-1,TRBV6-2/TRBV6-3,-,-,TGTGCCAGCAGTCCTCGGGACCGACGGGATGAGCAGTTCTTC,CASSPRDRRDEQFF
TRBJ1-6,TRBV6-5,-,-,TGTGCCAGCAGTTACTCCCTCGGACAGTTCAATTCACCCCTCCACTTT,CASSYSLGQFNSPLHF
TRBJ2-7,TRBV5-1,few,-,TGCGCCAGCAGATGGACAGACGACGAGCAGTACTTC,CASRWTDDEQYF
TRBJ1-1,TRBV6-5,-,-,TGTGCCAGCAGTTACCGGGAGGTGAACACTGAAGCTTTCTTT,CASSYREVNTEAFF
TRBJ1-6,TRBV7-2,few,TRBD1,TGTGCCAGCAGCTCCGAACAAGACTTCTACAGGGGGGAACGAGTCCAGCCCCTCCACTTT,CASSSEQDFYRGERVQPLHF
TRBJ2-1,TRBV12-3/TRBV12-4,few,-,TGTGCCAGCAGGGTCCAAAGACAGGTCGACAATGAGCAGTTCTTC,CASRVQRQVDNEQFF
TRBJ1-1,TRBV4-1,few,TRBD1,TGCGCCAGCAGCCAGCCGACAGGGTTCGCTGAAGCTTTCTTT,CASSQPTGFAEAFF
TRBJ2-7,TRBV6-6,few,-,TGTGCCAGCGGCCTCGGGGGACAGTCACCCTACGAGCAGTACTTC,CASGLGGQSPYEQYF
TRBJ2-7,TRBV27,few,-,TGTGCCAGCAGCCAAGGACGGTCAAGCTCCTACGAGCAGTACTTC,CASSQGRSSSYEQYF
TRBJ2-7,TRBV6-6,-,TRBD1,TGTGCCAGCAGTGGGAAGGACAGGCAAAGCTCCTACGAGCAGTACTTC,CASSGKDRQSSYEQYF
TRBJ2-1,TRBV28,once,TRBD2,TGTGCCAGCAGTCTTGGGACTAGTGACGATGAGCAGTTCTTC,CASSLGTSDDEQFF
TRBJ2-7,TRBV7-8,-,-,TGTGCCAGCAGCTTACGGGACGCCGGGGGCGAGCAGTACTTC,CASSLRDAGGEQYF
TRBJ1-5,TRBV7-2,-,TRBD1,TGTGCCAGCGGCCGGGACAGGACCTATAGCAATCAGCCCCAGCATTTT,CASGRDRTYSNQPQHF
TRBJ1-2,TRBV19,few,-,TGTGCCAGTAGGAACCGCAAGGACCAGACAGGACACTATGGCTACACCTTC,CASRNRKDQTGHYGYTF
TRBJ1-5,TRBV20-1,few,-,TGCAGTGCCGCCCCTGGTGATACAGGGCCCAATCAGCCCCAGCATTTT,CSAAPGDTGPNQPQHF
TRBJ1-2,TRBV7-6,-,-,TGTGCCAGCAGCGACGGGCAATGTGGCTACACCTTC,CASSDGQCGYTF
TRBJ1-4,TRBV12-3/TRBV12-4,-,-,TGTGCCAGCGGGCTTCCAGGCGAAAAACTGTTTTTT,CASGLPGEKLFF
TRBJ2-1,TRBV5-5,-,TRBD2,TGTACCAGCAGCTTGGTACTAGCGGCATACGGTGAGCAGTTCTTC,CTSSLVLAAYGEQFF
TRBJ2-7,TRBV28,few,TRBD2,TGTGCCAGCAGTTTAACGGGAGGGGCCTACGAGCAGTACTTC,CASSLTGGAYEQYF
TRBJ2-7,TRBV7-9,-,-,TGTGCCAGCAGCCCCGATTCGATCGAGCAGTACTTC,CASSPDSIEQYF
TRBJ1-5,TRBV11-2,many,TRBD1,TGTGCCAGCAGCTACAGGAGACCGGGACAGGGGAATCAGCCCCAGCATTTT,CASSYRRPGQGNQPQHF
TRBJ2-7,TRBV12-3/TRBV12-4,-,-,TGTGCCAGCAGTTTAGCGGCCGCCGAGCAGTACTTC,CASSLAAAEQYF
TRBJ2-7,TRBV7-8,many,-,TGTGCCAGCAGCTTAGCCCCCCAAGGGGGAACTTACGAGCAGTACTTC,CASSLAPQGGTYEQYF
TRBJ2-5,TRBV7-9,-,-,TGTGCCAGCAGCTCCCCCGACTATGCACAAGAGACCCAGTACTTC,CASSSPDYAQETQYF
TRBJ2-3,TRBV6-6,-,TRBD2,TGTGCCAGCAGCAAGGCTAGCGGGGGAGCAGATACGCAGTATTTT,CASSKASGGADTQYF
TRBJ1-2,TRBV6-2/TRBV6-3,many,-,TGTGCCAGCAGTTACTCCGGGCAGACCTATGGCTACACCTTC,CASSYSGQTYGYTF
TRBJ2-2,TRBV12-3/TRBV12-4,few,TRBD2,TGTGCCAGCAGTCGGGGGGGCTCTTACACCGGGGAGCTGTTTTTT,CASSRGGSYTGELFF
TRBJ2-2,TRBV12-3/TRBV12-4,-,-,TGTGCCAGCAGCCCGCGGTCAACCCTCACCGGGGAGCTGTTTTTT,CASSPRSTLTGELFF
TRBJ2-1,TRBV7-9,few,-,TGTGCCAGCACCTCCCTGAGAACCTACAATGAGCAGTTCTTC,CASTSLRTYNEQFF
TRBJ1-4,TRBV5-6,-,-,TGTGCCAGCAGAACATGGGGGGTGTTCAATGAAAAACTGTTTTTT,CASRTWGVFNEKLFF
TRBJ2-5,TRBV7-9,few,-,TGTGCCAGCAGCTTAACGGGGTACCAAGAGACCCAGTACTTC,CASSLTGYQETQYF
TRBJ1-1,TRBV12-3/TRBV12-4,-,TRBD1,TGTGCCAGCAGCCCGGGACAGAGGAGGACTGAAGCTTTCTTT,CASSPGQRRTEAFF
TRBJ2-3,TRBV4-1,few,TRBD2,TGCGCCAGCAGCCAGGTTAGCGGGGGAGATACGCAGTATTTT,CASSQVSGGDTQYF
TRBJ1-1,TRBV6-1,few,-,TGTGCCAGCGAGTATCGGTCGGGAAATATCAACACTGAAGCTTTCTTT,CASEYRSGNINTEAFF
TRBJ2-1,TRBV24-1,-,TRBD1,TGTGCCACCTCCAGGACAGGGGGCAATGAGCAGTTCTTC,CATSRTGGNEQFF
TRBJ1-3,TRBV7-8,-,-,TGTGCCAGCAGCCGAAGGGGCAGCCACGACACCATATATTTT,CASSRRGSHDTIYF
TRBJ1-2,TRBV9,few,TRBD1,TGTGCCAGCAGCGCCCGGACAGGGACTAAGCCTTATGGCTACACCTTC,CASSARTGTKPYGYTF
TRBJ2-1,TRBV7-6,-,TRBD2,TGTGCCAGCCGCACCGGGACTAGCTCCTACAATGAGCAGTTCTTC,CASRTGTSSYNEQFF
TRBJ2-1,TRBV6-1,-,-,TGTGCCAGCAGTGAAGAGGGGGGCGAGTACAATGAGCAGTTCTTC,CASSEEGGEYNEQFF
TRBJ2-1,TRBV27,few,TRBD2,TGTGCCAGCAGTTTATTTAGGGGACTAGCGGGGGGGAGTCCCTACAATGAGCAGTTCTTC,CASSLFRGLAGGSPYNEQFF
TRBJ2-6,TRBV7-6,-,TRBD1,TGTGCCAGCTCCACAGGGGTGGCTGGGGCCAACGTCCTGACTTTC,CASSTGVAGANVLTF
TRBJ1-1,TRBV7-2,few,TRBD1,TGTGCCAGCAGCCCAACAGGGGGGAACACTGAAGCTTTCTTT,CASSPTGGNTEAFF
TRBJ2-2,TRBV27,-,-,TGTGCCAGCAGTTTCGGGACGACGAACACCGGGGAGCTGTTTTTT,CASSFGTTNTGELFF
TRBJ1-5,TRBV7-2,-,TRBD1,TGTGCCAGCAGCCATACAGGGGCCCATTTTACGGCCCAGCATTTT,CASSHTGAHFTAQHF
TRBJ2-1,TRBV7-9,-,-,TGTGCCAGCAGCGGAAGGGGAAGGAATGAGCAGTTCTTC,CASSGRGRNEQFF
TRBJ1-3,TRBV7-6,-,-,TGTGCCAGCAGCATGGATACGAACTCTGGAAACACCATATATTTT,CASSMDTNSGNTIYF